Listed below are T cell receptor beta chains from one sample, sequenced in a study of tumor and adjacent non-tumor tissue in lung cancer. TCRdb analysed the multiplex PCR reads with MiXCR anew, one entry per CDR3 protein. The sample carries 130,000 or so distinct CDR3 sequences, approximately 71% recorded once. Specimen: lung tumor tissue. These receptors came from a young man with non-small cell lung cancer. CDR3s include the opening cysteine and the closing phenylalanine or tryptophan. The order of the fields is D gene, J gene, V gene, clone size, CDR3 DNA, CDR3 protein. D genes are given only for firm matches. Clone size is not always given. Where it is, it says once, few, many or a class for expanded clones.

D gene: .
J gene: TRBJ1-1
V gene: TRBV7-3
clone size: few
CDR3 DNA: TGTGCCAGCAGCTTAGGCCAGAGCACTGAAGCTTTCTTT
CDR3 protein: CASSLGQSTEAFF

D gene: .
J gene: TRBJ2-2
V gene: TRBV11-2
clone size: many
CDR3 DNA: TGTGCCAGCAGCTTAGATCTGCCTAGGGAGCTGTTTTTT
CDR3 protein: CASSLDLPRELFF

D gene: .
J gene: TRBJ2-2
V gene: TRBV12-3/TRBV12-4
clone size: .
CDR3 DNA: TGTGCCAGCAGTAGCGGAATCTACACCGGGAAGCCGTTTTTT
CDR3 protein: CASSSGIYTGKPFF

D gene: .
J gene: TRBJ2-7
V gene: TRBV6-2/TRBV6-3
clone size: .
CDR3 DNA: TGTGCCAGCAAGGGGTCAGAACACTACGAGCAGTACTTC
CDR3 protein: CASKGSEHYEQYF

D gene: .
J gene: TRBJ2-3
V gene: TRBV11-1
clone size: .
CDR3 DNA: TGTACCAGCAGCTTGGGGGGCACAAATACGCAGTATTTT
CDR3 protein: CTSSLGGTNTQYF

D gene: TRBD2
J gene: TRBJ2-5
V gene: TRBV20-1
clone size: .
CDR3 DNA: TGCAGTGCTAGAGTCGGGGGGAAGACCAATTACTTC
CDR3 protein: CSARVGGKTNYF

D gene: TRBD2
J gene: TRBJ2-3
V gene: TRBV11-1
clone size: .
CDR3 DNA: TGTGCCAGGAGCACAAGGACTAGCGGCACGGATATGCAGTATTTT
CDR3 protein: CARSTRTSGTDMQYF

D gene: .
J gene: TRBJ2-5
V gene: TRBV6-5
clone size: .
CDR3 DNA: TGTGCCAGCAGCCTTACGTTCAGCATTGAAGAGACCCAGTACTTC
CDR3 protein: CASSLTFSIEETQYF

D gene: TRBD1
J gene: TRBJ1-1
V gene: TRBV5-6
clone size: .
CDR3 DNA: TGTGCCAGCAACTCCTCCGAGACAGGGGGCAGCGAAGCTTTCTTT
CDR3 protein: CASNSSETGGSEAFF

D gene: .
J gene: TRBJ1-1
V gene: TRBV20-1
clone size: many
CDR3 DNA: TGCAGTGCTAGAGATCAGGCAGCTGAAGCTTTCTTT
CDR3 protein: CSARDQAAEAFF

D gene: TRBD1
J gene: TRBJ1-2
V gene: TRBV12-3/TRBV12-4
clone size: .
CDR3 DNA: TGTGCCAGCAACCGTAGGACAGGGGGAGACTATGGCTACACCTTC
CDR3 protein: CASNRRTGGDYGYTF

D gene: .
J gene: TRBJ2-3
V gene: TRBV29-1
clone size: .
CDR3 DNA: TGCAGCGTTGTAGAAGGAGAAGATACGCAGTATTTT
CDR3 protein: CSVVEGEDTQYF

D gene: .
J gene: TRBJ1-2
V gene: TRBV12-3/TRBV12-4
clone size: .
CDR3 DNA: TGTGCCAGCAGTTTAGCGCTGTGGGATGGCTGCACCTTC
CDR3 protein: CASSLALWDGCTF

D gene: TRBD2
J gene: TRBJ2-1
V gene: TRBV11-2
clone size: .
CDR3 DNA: TGTGCCAACAGCCACAAGGGACTAGCGGGAGCCCAGAGCTCCTACAATGAGCAGTTCTTC
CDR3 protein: CANSHKGLAGAQSSYNEQFF

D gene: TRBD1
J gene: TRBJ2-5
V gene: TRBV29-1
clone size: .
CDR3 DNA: TGCAGCTTTGCCCCGACAGGGGTCCAAGAGACCCAGTACTTT
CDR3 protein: CSFAPTGVQETQYF

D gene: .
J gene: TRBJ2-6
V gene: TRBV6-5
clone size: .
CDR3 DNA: TGTGCCAGCAGTTCTTGTGGGAGAATATCTGGGGCCAACGTCCCGACTTTC
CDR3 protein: CASSSCGRISGANVPTF

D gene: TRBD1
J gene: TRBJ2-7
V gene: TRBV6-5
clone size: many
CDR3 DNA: TGTGCCACCGGACAGGGGGTCCACGAGCAGTACTTC
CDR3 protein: CATGQGVHEQYF

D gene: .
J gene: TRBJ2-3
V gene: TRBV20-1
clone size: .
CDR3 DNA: TGCAGTGCTAGAGATCTGGGTGCGGATACCCAGAATTTT
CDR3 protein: CSARDLGADTQNF

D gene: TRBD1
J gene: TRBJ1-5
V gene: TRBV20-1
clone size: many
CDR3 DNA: TGCAGTGCTAGAGCCGGTACAGGGGCTAGTCAGCCCCAGCATTTT
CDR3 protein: CSARAGTGASQPQHF

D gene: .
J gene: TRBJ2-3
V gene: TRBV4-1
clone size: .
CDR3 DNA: TGCGCCAGCAGCCAAGATGAGCAAAGCACAGATACGCAGTATTTT
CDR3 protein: CASSQDEQSTDTQYF

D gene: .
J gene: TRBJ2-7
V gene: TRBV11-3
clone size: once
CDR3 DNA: TGTGTCAGCAGCCCGACGACATGGGGGTACGAGCAGTACTTC
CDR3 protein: CVSSPTTWGYEQYF

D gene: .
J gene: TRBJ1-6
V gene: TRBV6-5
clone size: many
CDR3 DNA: TGTGCCAGCAGTTACAATAGCCCGACCAGGAGCTCCTATAATTCACCCCTCCACTTT
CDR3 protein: CASSYNSPTRSSYNSPLHF

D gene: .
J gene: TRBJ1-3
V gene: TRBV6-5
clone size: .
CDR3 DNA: TGTACCAGCAGTCCCTACAGGCTCGGAAACGCCATATATTTT
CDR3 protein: CTSSPYRLGNAIYF

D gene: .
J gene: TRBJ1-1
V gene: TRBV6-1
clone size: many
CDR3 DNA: TGTGCCAGCAATTTCGGACCTAGGGTCGTTGCTTTCTTT
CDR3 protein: CASNFGPRVVAFF

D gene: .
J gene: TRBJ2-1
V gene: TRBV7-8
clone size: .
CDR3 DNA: TGTGCCAGCAGCCCCATACCTTCGGTGGATGAGCAGTTCTTC
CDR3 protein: CASSPIPSVDEQFF

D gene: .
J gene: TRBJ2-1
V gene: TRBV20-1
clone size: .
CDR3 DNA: TGCAGTGCTAGGACAGGCGGAAACAATGAGGAGTTCTTC
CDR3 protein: CSARTGGNNEEFF

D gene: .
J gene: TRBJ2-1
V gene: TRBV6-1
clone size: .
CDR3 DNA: TGTACCATCACCCGGACGCATGAGCAGTTCTTC
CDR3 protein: CTITRTHEQFF

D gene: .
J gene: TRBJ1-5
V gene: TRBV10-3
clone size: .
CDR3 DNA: TGTGCCATCAGTACGGGCCCAACGGCGGGTCAGCCCCAGCATTTT
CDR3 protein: CAISTGPTAGQPQHF

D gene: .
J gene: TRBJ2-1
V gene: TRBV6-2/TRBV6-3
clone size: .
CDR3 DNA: TGTGCCAGCAGTCGAGAAGGGGGGGGGCCCTACGATGAGCAGTTCTTC
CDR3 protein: CASSREGGGPYDEQFF

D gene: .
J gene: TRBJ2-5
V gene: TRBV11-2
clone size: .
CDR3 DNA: TGTGTCAGCAGCCTAAACAGGGTCCAAGAGACCCAGAACTTC
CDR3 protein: CVSSLNRVQETQNF

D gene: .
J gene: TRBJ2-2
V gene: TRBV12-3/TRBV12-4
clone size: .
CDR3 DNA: TGTACCAGCAGCCCGGACTACGTGAACACCGGGGAACTGTTTTTT
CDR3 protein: CTSSPDYVNTGELFF

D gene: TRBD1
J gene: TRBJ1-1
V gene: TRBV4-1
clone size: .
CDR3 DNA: TGCGCCAGCAGCCAGGCGATTGGACAGGGGGAATGGCAGAACACTGAAGCTTTCTTT
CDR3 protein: CASSQAIGQGEWQNTEAFF

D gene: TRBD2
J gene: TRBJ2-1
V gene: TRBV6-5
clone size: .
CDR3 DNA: TGTGCCAACAGCCGACTAGCGGGGCCCTACAATGAGCAGTTCTTC
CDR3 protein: CANSRLAGPYNEQFF

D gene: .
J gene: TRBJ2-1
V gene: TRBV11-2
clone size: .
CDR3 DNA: TGTGCCAGCAGCTTAGATCGGAGTGGGCAGTCCTTC
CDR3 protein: CASSLDRSGQSF

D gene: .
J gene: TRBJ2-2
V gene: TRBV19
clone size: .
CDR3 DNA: TGTGCCAGTAGTACCTCCGGGCTCTCTACCGGGGAGCTGTTTTTT
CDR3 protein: CASSTSGLSTGELFF

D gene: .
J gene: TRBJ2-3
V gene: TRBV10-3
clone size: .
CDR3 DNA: TGTGCCATCAGTGAGGGAGGGACCACAGATACGCAGTGTTTT
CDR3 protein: CAISEGGTTDTQCF

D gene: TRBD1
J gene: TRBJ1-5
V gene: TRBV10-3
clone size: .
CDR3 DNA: TGTGCCTCCGCTCCGGGACAGGGGTTTGCTAAGCCCCAGCATTTT
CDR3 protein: CASAPGQGFAKPQHF

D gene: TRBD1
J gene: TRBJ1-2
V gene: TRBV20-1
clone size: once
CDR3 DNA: TGCAGTACTGGAGTCCGCGACAGGGGTGATGGCTACACCTTC
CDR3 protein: CSTGVRDRGDGYTF

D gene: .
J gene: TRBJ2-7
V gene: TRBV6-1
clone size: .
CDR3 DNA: TGTGCCAGCAGTCAACATTACGGCTCCTACGAGCAGTACTTC
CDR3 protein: CASSQHYGSYEQYF

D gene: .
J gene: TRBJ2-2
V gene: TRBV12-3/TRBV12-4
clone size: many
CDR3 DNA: TGTGCCAGCAGTTTTATACAGCCGAACACCGGGGAGCTGTTTTTT
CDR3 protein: CASSFIQPNTGELFF

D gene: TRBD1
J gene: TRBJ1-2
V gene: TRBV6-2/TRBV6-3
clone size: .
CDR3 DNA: TGTGCCAGCAGTGATTCCGGGACAGGGGGCTATGGCTACATCTTC
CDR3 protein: CASSDSGTGGYGYIF

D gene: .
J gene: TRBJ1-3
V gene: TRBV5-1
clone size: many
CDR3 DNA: TGCGCCAGCAGCTTGGAAGGCACAGGAAACACCATATATTTT
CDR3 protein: CASSLEGTGNTIYF

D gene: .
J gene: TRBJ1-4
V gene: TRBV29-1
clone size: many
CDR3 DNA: TGCAGCGTTGAAATCCCCCGGGGGAGTGAAAAACTGTTTTTT
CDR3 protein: CSVEIPRGSEKLFF

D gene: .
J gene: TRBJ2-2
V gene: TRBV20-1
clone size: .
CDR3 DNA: TGCAGTGTTCAGGGTCTTGGGACCGGGGAGTTGTTTTTT
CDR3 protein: CSVQGLGTGELFF

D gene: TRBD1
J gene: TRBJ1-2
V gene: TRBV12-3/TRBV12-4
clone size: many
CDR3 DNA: TGTGCCAGCAGTCAGGGACAGGGGAGCTATGGCTACACCTTC
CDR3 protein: CASSQGQGSYGYTF

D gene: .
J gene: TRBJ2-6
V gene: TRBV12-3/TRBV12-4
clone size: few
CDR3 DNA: TGTGCCAGCAGTTCGAGCTGGCTGGCTGGGGCCAACGTCCTGACTTTC
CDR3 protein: CASSSSWLAGANVLTF

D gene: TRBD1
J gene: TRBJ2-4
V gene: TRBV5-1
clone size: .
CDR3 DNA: TGCGTCAGCTCCGGGACAGGGGGATACATTCAGTATTTC
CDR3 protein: CVSSGTGGYIQYF

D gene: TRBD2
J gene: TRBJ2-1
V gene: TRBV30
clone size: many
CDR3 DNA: TGTGCCTGGCATAGCGGGAGGGCCGATGAGCAGTTCTTC
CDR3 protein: CAWHSGRADEQFF